This is a list of T cell receptor beta chains from one sample in a study of neoadjuvant anti-PD-1 for oral cavity cancer. The table came from immunoSEQ multiplex PCR; TCRdb's copy has only in-frame clones and leaves some out. This sample yields around 60,000 clones, of which roughly 80% are seen a single time; approximately 2.8% belongs to the top ten. The sequenced sample was PBMCs, obtained before nivolumab (anti-PD-1) treatment. These receptors came from a person aged 40-85 years with oral cavity squamous cell carcinoma. Both conserved end residues are part of each CDR3. A D gene is named only where the DNA matches it firmly. Expanded clones are given a class, and other clones once, few, many or no size at all.

clone_size	v_call	j_call	d_call	cdr3_aa	cdr3_nt
.	TRBV15	TRBJ1-1	TRBD1	CATSRDQGGRAFF	TGTGCCACCAGCAGAGATCAGGGGGGAAGGGCTTTCTTT
.	TRBV7-9	TRBJ1-4	.	CASSLEFGGNEKLFF	TGTGCCAGCAGCTTAGAATTCGGGGGGAATGAAAAACTGTTTTTT
.	TRBV29-1	TRBJ2-6	.	CTVEGQGNTGANVLTF	TGCACCGTAGAGGGGCAGGGAAATACTGGGGCCAACGTCCTGACTTTC
medium-sized	TRBV6-1	TRBJ1-5	TRBD1	CASSLTGADGRSQHF	TGTGCCAGCAGTTTGACAGGGGCCGACGGGCGGTCCCAGCATTTT
once	TRBV6-1	TRBJ1-5	TRBD1	CASSRDRGRNQPQHF	TGTGCCAGCAGTCGAGATAGGGGGCGAAATCAGCCCCAGCATTTT
.	TRBV2	TRBJ2-1	.	CASNPGGGILPGRLNEQFF	TGTGCCAGCAATCCAGGGGGCGGGATCCTCCCCGGGAGGCTCAATGAGCAGTTCTTC
.	TRBV5-6	TRBJ1-3	.	CASSFGTLTGNTIYF	TGTGCCAGCAGCTTCGGTACCCTAACTGGAAACACCATATATTTT
.	TRBV11-3	TRBJ1-6	TRBD1	CASSPGGANSPLHF	TGTGCCAGCAGCCCAGGGGGCGCAAATTCACCCCTCCACTTT
.	TRBV6-1	TRBJ2-1	TRBD1	CASSDRRGLEQFF	TGTGCCAGCAGTGATCGCAGGGGGCTTGAGCAGTTCTTC
.	TRBV6-1	TRBJ2-3	.	CASSYREGTDTQYF	TGTGCCAGCAGCTACAGGGAAGGCACAGATACGCAGTATTTT
.	TRBV9	TRBJ2-3	TRBD2	CASSVATSGGIATDTQYF	TGTGCCAGCAGCGTAGCGACTAGCGGGGGGATAGCCACAGATACGCAGTATTTT
.	TRBV4-1	TRBJ2-7	.	CASSLGHSYEQYF	TGCGCCAGCAGCCTGGGACACTCCTACGAGCAGTACTTC
.	TRBV9	TRBJ1-3	.	CASSDAYAGNTIYF	TGTGCCAGCAGCGACGCATATGCTGGAAACACCATATATTTT
.	TRBV15	TRBJ2-6	.	CATSRGSIPGANVLTF	TGTGCCACCAGCAGAGGTAGTATTCCTGGGGCCAACGTCCTGACTTTC
.	TRBV5-1	TRBJ2-7	TRBD2	CASSFVGEGLDEQYF	TGCGCCAGCAGCTTTGTGGGGGAGGGCCTCGACGAGCAGTACTTC
once	TRBV4-2	TRBJ1-3	.	CASSQDPRQTSSGNTIYF	TGTGCCAGCAGCCAAGATCCGCGACAGACGAGCTCTGGAAACACCATATATTTT
.	TRBV21-1	TRBJ2-7	.	CASSIRIPLYEQYF	TGTGCCAGCAGCATCAGGATACCCCTCTACGAGCAGTACTTC
.	TRBV7-2	TRBJ1-2	.	CASSPDRRYGYTF	TGTGCCAGCAGCCCTGACAGGCGTTATGGCTACACCTTC
few	TRBV27	TRBJ1-4	.	CASSTQPGLLNEKLFF	TGTGCCAGCAGTACTCAACCGGGACTGCTTAATGAAAAACTGTTTTTT
.	TRBV4-1	TRBJ1-4	.	CASSQEGGTSEKLFF	TGCGCCAGCAGCCAAGAGGGAGGGACCTCCGAAAAACTGTTTTTT
.	TRBV11-2	TRBJ1-2	.	CASSLEMGPGYGYTF	TGTGCCAGCAGCTTAGAGATGGGGCCTGGCTATGGCTACACCTTC
few	TRBV6-6	TRBJ1-1	TRBD1	CASGGSTGRAFF	TGTGCCAGCGGGGGGTCGACAGGGAGAGCTTTCTTT
few	TRBV27	TRBJ2-1	.	CASSLTGIKARRYNEQFF	TGTGCCAGCAGTTTAACAGGGATAAAGGCGAGGAGGTACAATGAGCAGTTCTTC
medium-sized	TRBV29-1	TRBJ1-1	.	CSVEQTSGTEAFF	TGCAGCGTTGAACAGACAAGCGGCACTGAAGCTTTCTTT
.	TRBV5-4	TRBJ1-4	.	CASSPYGGSTNEKLFF	TGTGCCAGCAGCCCTTACGGGGGTTCAACTAATGAAAAACTGTTTTTT
.	TRBV11-2	TRBJ2-3	.	CASSFWTGTDTQYF	TGTGCCAGCAGCTTTTGGACTGGAACAGATACGCAGTATTTT
.	TRBV2	TRBJ1-5	.	CASHEGIGNQPQHF	TGTGCCAGCCACGAGGGGATCGGCAATCAGCCCCAGCATTTT
.	TRBV30	TRBJ2-5	TRBD2	CAWSLSGGGQETQYF	TGTGCCTGGAGTCTGAGCGGGGGCGGCCAAGAGACCCAGTACTTC
.	TRBV5-1	TRBJ2-2	TRBD1	CASSSTGTGKRELFF	TGCGCCAGCAGCTCGACCGGGACAGGGAAGAGGGAGCTGTTTTTT
.	TRBV5-1	TRBJ2-1	.	CASSSRDNYNEQFF	TGCGCCAGCAGCTCAAGGGACAACTACAATGAGCAGTTCTTC
.	TRBV5-4	TRBJ2-7	.	CASSLEGEQYF	TGTGCCAGCAGCTTGGAAGGCGAGCAGTACTTC
.	TRBV6-1	TRBJ2-7	.	CASSRRGAYEQYF	TGTGCCAGCAGCCGTCGGGGAGCCTACGAGCAGTACTTC
.	TRBV9	TRBJ2-1	TRBD2	CASSVALAGGFNEQFF	TGTGCCAGCAGCGTAGCACTAGCGGGGGGTTTCAATGAGCAGTTCTTC
.	TRBV5-5	TRBJ1-2	.	CASSLQSNYGYTF	TGTGCCAGCAGTTTACAGTCTAACTATGGCTACACCTTC
.	TRBV5-6	TRBJ2-7	TRBD1	CASSFPRTGIYEQYF	TGTGCCAGCAGCTTCCCCCGGACAGGGATCTACGAGCAGTACTTC
.	TRBV2	TRBJ2-5	.	CASGLAGETQYF	TGTGCCAGTGGATTGGCCGGAGAGACCCAGTACTTC
once	TRBV27	TRBJ2-7	.	CASSPLQGLNEQYF	TGTGCCAGCAGTCCTCTTCAAGGCCTGAACGAGCAGTACTTC
.	TRBV29-1	TRBJ2-7	TRBD1	CSVGQGLSYEQYF	TGCAGCGTGGGACAGGGGCTCTCCTACGAGCAGTACTTC
.	TRBV5-6	TRBJ2-7	TRBD2	CASSLVGGGLQYF	TGTGCCAGCAGCTTGGTCGGCGGGGGGTTGCAGTACTTC
medium-sized	TRBV7-8	TRBJ1-5	.	CASSLDGTNNQPQHF	TGTGCCAGCAGCTTAGACGGGACAAATAATCAGCCCCAGCATTTT
.	TRBV19	TRBJ1-1	TRBD1	CASRMDRAQADTEAFF	TGTGCCAGTAGGATGGACAGGGCTCAGGCGGACACTGAAGCTTTCTTT
once	TRBV7-8	TRBJ2-2	.	CASSPVHTGELFF	TGTGCCAGCAGCCCCGTGCACACCGGGGAGCTGTTTTTT
.	TRBV7-6	TRBJ2-3	TRBD2	CASSLGASGGTDTQYF	TGTGCCAGCAGCTTAGGGGCTAGCGGGGGGACGGATACGCAGTATTTT
.	TRBV4-1	TRBJ1-2	.	CASSQDLGLRADGYTF	TGCGCCAGCAGCCAAGATCTAGGACTCCGGGCGGATGGCTACACCTTC
.	TRBV7-9	TRBJ2-7	.	CASSQERGGSGYEQYF	TGTGCCAGCAGCCAAGAGAGGGGCGGGTCCGGTTACGAGCAGTACTTC
.	TRBV14	TRBJ1-1	.	CASSPRVSLAMNTEAFF	TGTGCCAGCAGCCCCCGGGTCTCACTTGCCATGAACACTGAAGCTTTCTTT
.	TRBV7-9	TRBJ2-3	.	CAIQELTPRYF	TGTGCCATTCAGGAGTTGACCCCGAGGTATTTT
.	TRBV5-1	TRBJ1-6	TRBD1	CASSWTGTEISPLHF	TGCGCCAGCAGCTGGACCGGGACAGAGATCTCACCCCTCCACTTT
.	TRBV12-5	TRBJ1-4	TRBD1	CASGLAQGGRVEKLFF	TGTGCTAGTGGTTTGGCGCAGGGGGGGAGGGTTGAAAAACTGTTTTTT
.	TRBV6-1	TRBJ2-1	.	CASKNPFYNEQFF	TGTGCCAGCAAAAACCCCTTCTACAATGAGCAGTTCTTC
.	TRBV11-2	TRBJ2-5	TRBD2	CASSFGLAGATKKETQYF	TGTGCCAGCAGCTTTGGACTAGCGGGAGCTACAAAAAAAGAGACCCAGTACTTC
.	TRBV27	TRBJ1-1	.	CASSLNTAAEAFF	TGTGCCAGCAGTTTAAACACCGCAGCTGAAGCTTTCTTT
once	TRBV5-4	TRBJ2-1	TRBD2	CAGEERGHNEQFF	TGTGCAGGAGAGGAGCGGGGGCACAATGAGCAGTTCTTC
.	TRBV2	TRBJ2-7	TRBD1	CASNGQGSYEQYF	TGTGCCAGCAATGGACAGGGGAGCTACGAGCAGTACTTC
.	TRBV29-1	TRBJ1-3	.	CSAATDVSSGNTIYF	TGCAGCGCTGCAACCGACGTTAGCTCTGGAAACACCATATATTTT
.	TRBV5-1	TRBJ2-7	.	CASGRKGGHEQYF	TGCGCCAGCGGGAGGAAAGGAGGACACGAGCAGTACTTC
.	TRBV5-6	TRBJ1-2	.	CASSLDLQRGYTF	TGTGCCAGCAGCTTGGACCTCCAACGGGGCTACACCTTC
.	TRBV10-2	TRBJ2-7	TRBD1	CASSETGGGYEQYF	TGCGCCAGCAGTGAGACAGGGGGCGGCTACGAGCAGTACTTC
.	TRBV18	TRBJ2-2	.	CASSPKNTGELFF	TGTGCCAGCTCACCTAAAAACACCGGGGAGCTGTTTTTT